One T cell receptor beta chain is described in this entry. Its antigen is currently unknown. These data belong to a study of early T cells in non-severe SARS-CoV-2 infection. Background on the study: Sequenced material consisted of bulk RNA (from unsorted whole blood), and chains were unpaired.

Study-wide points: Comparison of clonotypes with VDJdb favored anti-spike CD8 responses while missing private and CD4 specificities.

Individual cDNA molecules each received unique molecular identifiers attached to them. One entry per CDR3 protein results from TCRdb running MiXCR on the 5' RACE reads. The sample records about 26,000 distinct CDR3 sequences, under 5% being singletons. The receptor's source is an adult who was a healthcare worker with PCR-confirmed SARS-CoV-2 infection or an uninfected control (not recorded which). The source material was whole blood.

The CDR3: CAISDSLRGSDHSYEQYF. CDR3 bases: TGTGCCATCAGTGATTCTCTTAGGGGGAGTGACCACTCCTACGAGCAGTACTTC. This chain links TRBV10-3 with TRBJ2-7; D is perhaps TRBD1 (6 bases). The germline V gene has CDR1 ENHRY and CDR2 SYGVKD. Trimming cost V 3 bases and J 0 bases, with 21 bases left between them. The CDR3 runs to 18 residues.